This T cell receptor (beta chain) was obtained from a study of CD8+CD57+ T cells in acquired aplastic anemia. Study overall: Where healthy donors were concerned, CD4+ cells averaged roughly 11 million reads.

The study profiled TCR beta VDJ and CDR3 using genomic DNA as template. TCRdb redid the calling of the reads with MiXCR, one entry per CDR3 protein. Here the sample spans roughly 38,000 distinct CDR3 sequences, approximately 73% being singletons. Trimming left V 5 bases short and J 10 bases short, with 18 bases between. The CDR3 is made up of 15 amino acids. In germline, CDR1 is LNHDA, CDR2 SQIVND (reference sequence). Sequencing was performed on sorted CD4+, CD8+, or CD8+CD57+ T cells (not recorded which) from PBMCs. The chain combines TRBV19 with TRBJ1-6; perhaps TRBD1 as D (5 bases). This TCR was sampled from a human donor in good health, serving as a control. CDR3 sequence reads: CASSPRLQGSSPLHF. The CDR3 coding sequence is TGTGCCAGTAGTCCCCGATTGCAGGGTAGCTCACCCCTCCACTTT.